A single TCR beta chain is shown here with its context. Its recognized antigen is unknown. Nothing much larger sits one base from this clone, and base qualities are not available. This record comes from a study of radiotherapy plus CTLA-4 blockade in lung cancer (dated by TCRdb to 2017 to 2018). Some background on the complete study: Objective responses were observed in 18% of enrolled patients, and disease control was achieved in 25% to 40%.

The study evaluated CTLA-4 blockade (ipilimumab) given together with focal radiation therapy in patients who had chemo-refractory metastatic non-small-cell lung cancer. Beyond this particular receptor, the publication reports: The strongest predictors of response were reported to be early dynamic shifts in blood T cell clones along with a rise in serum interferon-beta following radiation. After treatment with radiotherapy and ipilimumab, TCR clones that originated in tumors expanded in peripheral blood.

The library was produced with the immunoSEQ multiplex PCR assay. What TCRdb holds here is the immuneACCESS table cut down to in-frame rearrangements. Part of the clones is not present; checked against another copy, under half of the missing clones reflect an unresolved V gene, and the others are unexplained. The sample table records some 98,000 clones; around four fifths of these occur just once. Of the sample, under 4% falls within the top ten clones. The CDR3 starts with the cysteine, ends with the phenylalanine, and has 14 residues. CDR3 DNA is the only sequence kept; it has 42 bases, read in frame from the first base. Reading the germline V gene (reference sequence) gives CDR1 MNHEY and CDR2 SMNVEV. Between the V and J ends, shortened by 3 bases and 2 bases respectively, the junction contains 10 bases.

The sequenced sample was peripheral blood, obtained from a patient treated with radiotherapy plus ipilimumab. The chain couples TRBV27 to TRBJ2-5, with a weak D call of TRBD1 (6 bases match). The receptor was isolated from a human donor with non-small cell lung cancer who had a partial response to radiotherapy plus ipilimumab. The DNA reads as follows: TGTGCCAGCAGTTTGCTTCAGGGGCAAGAGACCCAGTACTTC. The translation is CASSLLQGQETQYF.